The clone carrying this T cell receptor beta chain counts as large. Antigen unknown. It was for about 5 patients that CD4+ cells were sorted into CD25+CD127- cells. Lesional scalp tissue (obtained by punch biopsy) and peripheral blood were collected from alopecia areata patients. The authors sorted CD4+ and CD8+ T cells from PBMCs. These data come from a study of CD8+ T cells in alopecia areata. Whole-study findings and limits: Sequencing of scalp samples also captures resident alphabeta T cells of normal skin.

V was cut by 6 bases and J by 3 bases, with 2 bases left in between. The CDR3 is 10 amino acids. The V gene's germline CDR1 is MDHEN and CDR2 SYDVKM. Reverse transcribed after extraction, RNA yielded cDNA as the sequencing template. Method: immunoSEQ multiplex PCR; TCRdb's copy keeps in-frame clones and lacks some. The table shows more than 11,000 clones, with 45% to 60% occurring only once. V gene TRBV28 combines with J gene TRBJ1-2; no clear D. The sequencing input was CD4+ Tregs sorted from blood. The sequence was obtained from a human donor with alopecia areata. CDR3 in DNA: TGTGCCAGCAGAGACTATGGCTACACCTTC. Translation gives CASRDYGYTF.